This TCR beta chain was found in a study of blood T cell repertoires in COVID-19. At the level of the study: The United States, Italy and Spain provided the acute and convalescent COVID-19 samples. T cells, B-cell-depleted T cells, or PBMCs provided the cDNA or gDNA that served as material.

Trimming took 4 bases from V and 4 from J, leaving 13 bases between them. Germline loops: CDR1 SGHVS, CDR2 FQNEAQ. The CDR3 is 14 residues long. Authors' processing steps: Counts of nucleated cells, estimated from reference gene primer amplification, were obtained. Sequencing used immunoSEQ multiplex PCR; TCRdb keeps in-frame clones, though not all of them. V, J and clone size are taken as reported in that table, and D and trimming were inferred from the DNA itself. The repertoire holds roughly 100,000 clones, with about 91% as singletons. The chain has TRBV7-8 and TRBJ1-2, with D perhaps TRBD1 (5 bases). The TCR was taken from a man aged 18 to 29 with acute or convalescent COVID-19. The sample taken for sequencing was peripheral blood. In DNA, the CDR3 is TGTGCCAGCAGCTCCCGCGACAGCTCCTATGGCTACACCTTC. The encoded protein is CASSSRDSSYGYTF. Together with reference TRBV7-8 and TRBJ1-2, the CDR3 gives the full variable domain: GAGVSQSPRYKVAKRGQDVALRCDPISGHVSLFWYQQALGQGPEFLTYFQNEAQLDKSGLPSDRFFAERPEGSVSTLKIQRTQQEDSAVYLCASSSRDSSYGYTFGSGTRLTVV.